The 12 T cell receptor beta chains in this list originate from one sample, sequenced in a study of TIL therapy for anti-PD-1-resistant metastatic lung cancer. Sequencing used immunoSEQ v3. Libraries were prepared by immunoSEQ multiplex PCR; TCRdb keeps only in-frame clonotypes and omits some of them. The repertoire includes some 60,000 clones, 55% to 70% of them detected once, and roughly 7.2% sits in the top ten. Time point denoted: pre-treatment sample, taken before nivolumab and TIL therapy. Sequenced material: blood, taken at baseline. Every receptor here comes from a person between 25 and 80 years old with non-small cell lung cancer.

The chain couples TRBV5-1 to TRBJ2-1; TRBD1 or TRBD2 may be the D gene (5 bases each). Trimming left V 4 bases short and J 5 bases short, with 22 bases between. CDR1 and CDR2 (germline): SGHRS, YFSETQ. The CDR3 consists of 17 residues. The CDR3 bases are TGCGCCAGCAGCGAACAACCGGGGCCGGCCCCAAACAATGAGCAGTTCTTC. This translates into CASSEQPGPAPNNEQFF.

This chain joins TRBV29-1 and TRBJ2-7, with D possibly TRBD1 on 5 matching bases. V lost 4 bases, J lost 5 bases, and 12 bases lay in between. The V gene's germline CDR1 is SQVTM and CDR2 ANQGSEA. The CDR3 extends over 12 amino acids. In DNA, the CDR3 is TGCAGCGTTGTTAGGGGTTTCGACGAGCAGTACTTC. Amino acids: CSVVRGFDEQYF.

CDR3 sequence reads: CASSYGRISYEQYF. DNA of the CDR3: TGTGCCAGCAGTTACGGTCGGATCTCCTACGAGCAGTACTTC. The chain joins TRBV6-5 to TRBJ2-7; no definite D call. The CDR3 consists of 14 residues. Looked up from germline, CDR1 is MNHEY and CDR2 is SVGAGI. V lost 2 bases, J lost 0 bases, and 8 bases lay in between.

The rearrangement links TRBV5-1 to TRBJ2-1; 8 nucleotides agree with TRBD2. V shed 1 base and J 4 bases; nucleotides not matched to a gene: 4. CDR3 length: 15 residues. In germline, CDR1 is SGHRS, CDR2 YFSETQ. CDR3 nucleotide sequence: TGCGCCAGCAGCTTGTTAGCGGGAAGTTACAATGAGCAGTTCTTC. This gives the protein CASSLLAGSYNEQFF.

J is TRBJ1-2 and V is TRBV19; D is possibly TRBD1 (6 bases). Looked up from germline, CDR1 is LNHDA and CDR2 is SQIVND (reference sequence). This CDR3 has 12 amino acids. Trimming took 9 bases from V and 3 from J, leaving 11 bases between them. CDR3 in amino acids: CASFGGHYGYTF. The CDR3 DNA sequence: TGTGCCAGCTTCGGGGGCCACTATGGCTACACCTTC.

The J gene is TRBJ1-5, the V gene TRBV19, with D perhaps TRBD1 (5 bases). In germline, CDR1 is LNHDA, CDR2 SQIVND (reference sequence). There are 15 residues in the CDR3. V dropped 0 bases and J dropped 4 bases, with 10 bases sitting between them. For the CDR3, the DNA is TGTGCCAGTAGTATAGAATGGGGGGATAATCAGCCCCAGCATTTT. Translating it yields CASSIEWGDNQPQHF.

V and J are TRBV4-1 and TRBJ2-3; TRBD2 aligns across 8 bases. V lost 1 base, J lost 1 base, and 7 bases stayed unmatched. Germline-derived CDR1 and CDR2 are MGHRA and YSYEKL. This CDR3 contains 17 residues. CDR3 sequence: CASSQAREAGGTDTQYF. CDR3 bases: TGCGCCAGCAGCCAAGCTAGAGAAGCGGGGGGCACAGATACGCAGTATTTT.

This chain links TRBV30 with TRBJ2-7; D might be TRBD1 or TRBD2, each matching 5 bases. V lost 6 bases and J 2 bases, leaving 17 bases between the germline ends. The CDR3 extends over 14 amino acids. Germline-derived CDR1 and CDR2 are GTSNPN and SVGIG (reference sequence). The CDR3 here is CACRAGTHPYEQYF. CDR3 in DNA: TGTGCCTGCCGAGCCGGGACCCACCCCTACGAGCAGTACTTC.

V and J are TRBV7-9 and TRBJ2-5; TRBD2 aligns across 14 bases. CDR3 length: 13 residues. V dropped 11 bases and J dropped 4; count of bases not matched to a gene: 3. Germline V gene data show CDR1 as SEHNR and CDR2 as FQNEAQ (reference sequence). The CDR3 DNA reads TGTGCCGGGGGACTAGCGGGAGTAGAGACCCAGTACTTC. Its protein product is CAGGLAGVETQYF.

This clone is a singleton in its sample. This CDR3 is CASSLEDNSPLHF. CDR3 nucleotides: TGTGCCAGCAGCTTAGAGGATAATTCACCCCTCCACTTT. The chain uses TRBV7-9 and TRBJ1-6, with D uncertain. Trimming removed 1 base from V and 5 bases from J, with 3 bases in between. The CDR3 is made up of 13 amino acids. CDR1 is SEHNR, CDR2 FQNEAQ, per germline (reference sequence).

V usage is TRBV14 and J usage is TRBJ2-6; D not resolved. The CDR3 is made up of 17 amino acids. Trimming shortened V by 0 bases and J by 4 bases, and 13 bases separated the two germline ends. The V gene's germline CDR1 is SGHDN and CDR2 FVKESK. The CDR3, as DNA: TGTGCCAGCAGCCAAGATTACGGGCTGAGGGGGGCCAACGTCCTGACTTTC. Translating it yields CASSQDYGLRGANVLTF.

The chain is built from TRBV5-1 and TRBJ2-3, with D perhaps matching TRBD2 (6 bases). Germline V gene data show CDR1 as SGHRS and CDR2 as YFSETQ. Trimming stripped 3 bases from V and 0 bases from J, with 8 bases between. This CDR3 region has 14 residues. The CDR3: CASSSGTSTDTQYF. CDR3 sequence (DNA): TGCGCCAGCAGCTCCGGGACTAGCACAGATACGCAGTATTTT.